This record looks at one TCR beta chain sequence and its context. Its antigen remains unidentified. This specimen belongs to a study of shared clonotypes between healthy human individuals. General study results and limits: Estimated richness was generally greater in naive than memory subsets.

Terminally differentiated effector memory CD45RA+ cells were left out of the naive CD8 fraction, which was CD45RO-negative and positively selected for CCR7. The authors distributed each subset's genomic DNA evenly over several immunoSEQ plates. Replicate PCRs run on sorted subsets employed 200 ng DNA, about 27,000 T cell genomes. Using immunoSEQ multiplex PCR, the repertoire was profiled, and TCRdb retains in-frame clones only, with some absent. The top ten clones hold under 2% of a sample with around 1.9 million clones, 80% to 95% of them seen once. This CDR3 region has 16 residues. Trimming took off 0 bases at V and 6 bases at J, with 14 bases between the two ends. Germline V gene sequence: CDR1 LNHNV, CDR2 YYDKDF (reference sequence).

This TCR derives from a man aged 18 to 35 in good health. Some clones in this sample may be carry-over from other donors' samples. The sequencing input was naive CD8+ T cells from PBMCs. The genes are TRBV15 and TRBJ2-2; no firm D call. DNA of the CDR3: TGTGCCACCAGCAGAGACGGGCGTTGGAGTTCCGGGGAGCTGTTTTTT. This translates into CATSRDGRWSSGELFF.